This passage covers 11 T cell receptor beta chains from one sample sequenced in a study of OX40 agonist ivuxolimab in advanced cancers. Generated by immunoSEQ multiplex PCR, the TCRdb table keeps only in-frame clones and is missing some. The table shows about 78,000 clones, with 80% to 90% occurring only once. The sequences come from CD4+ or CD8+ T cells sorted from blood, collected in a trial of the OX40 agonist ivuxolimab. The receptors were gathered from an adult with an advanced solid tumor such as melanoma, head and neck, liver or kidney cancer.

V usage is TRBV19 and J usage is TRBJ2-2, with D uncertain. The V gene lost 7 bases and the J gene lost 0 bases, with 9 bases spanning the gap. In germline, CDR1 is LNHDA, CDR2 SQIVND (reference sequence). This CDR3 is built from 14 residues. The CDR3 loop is CASKFQSNTGELFF. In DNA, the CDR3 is TGTGCCAGTAAGTTCCAGTCGAACACCGGGGAGCTGTTTTTT. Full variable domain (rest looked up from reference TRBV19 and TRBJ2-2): DGGITQSPKYLFRKEGQNVTLSCEQNLNHDAMYWYRQDPGQGLRLIYYSQIVNDFQKGDIAEGYSVSREKKESFPLTVTSAQKNPTAFYLCASKFQSNTGELFFGEGSRLTVL.

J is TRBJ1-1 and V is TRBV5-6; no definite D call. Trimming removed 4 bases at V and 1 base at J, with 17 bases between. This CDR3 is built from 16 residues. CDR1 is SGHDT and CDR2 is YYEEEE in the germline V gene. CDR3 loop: CASSPVRTVGNTEAFF. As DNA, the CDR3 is TGTGCCAGCAGCCCGGTCCGCACGGTGGGGAACACTGAAGCTTTCTTT.

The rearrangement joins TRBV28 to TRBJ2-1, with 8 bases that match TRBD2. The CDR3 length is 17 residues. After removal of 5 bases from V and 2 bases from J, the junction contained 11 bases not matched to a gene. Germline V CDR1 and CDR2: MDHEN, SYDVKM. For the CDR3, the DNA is TGTGCCAGCAGTCAAACTAAAGCGGGAGCAGCCTACAATGAGCAGTTCTTC. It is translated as CASSQTKAGAAYNEQFF.

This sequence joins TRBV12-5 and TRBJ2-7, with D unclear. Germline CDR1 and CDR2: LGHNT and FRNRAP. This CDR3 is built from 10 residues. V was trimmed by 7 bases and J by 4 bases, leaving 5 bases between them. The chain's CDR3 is CASVQYEQYF. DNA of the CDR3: TGTGCTAGTGTTCAGTACGAGCAGTACTTC. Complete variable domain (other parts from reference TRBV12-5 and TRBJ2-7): DARVTQTPRHKVTEMGQEVTMRCQPILGHNTVFWYRQTMMQGLELLAYFRNRAPLDDSGMPKDRFSAEMPDATLATLKIQPSEPRDSAVYFCASVQYEQYFGPGTRLTVT.

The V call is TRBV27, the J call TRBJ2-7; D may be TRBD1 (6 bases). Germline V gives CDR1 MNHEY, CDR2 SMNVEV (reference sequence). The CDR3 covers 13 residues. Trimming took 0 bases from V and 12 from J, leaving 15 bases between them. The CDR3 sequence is CASSLSYQGRTYF. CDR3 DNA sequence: TGTGCCAGCAGTTTATCGTATCAGGGGCGGACGTACTTC.

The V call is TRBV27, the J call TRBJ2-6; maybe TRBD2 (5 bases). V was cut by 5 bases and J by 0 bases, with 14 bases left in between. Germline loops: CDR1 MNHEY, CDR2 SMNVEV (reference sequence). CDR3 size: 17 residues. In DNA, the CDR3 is TGTGCCAGCAGTCAATTGGTCGACTACTCTGGGGCCAACGTCCTGACTTTC. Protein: CASSQLVDYSGANVLTF.

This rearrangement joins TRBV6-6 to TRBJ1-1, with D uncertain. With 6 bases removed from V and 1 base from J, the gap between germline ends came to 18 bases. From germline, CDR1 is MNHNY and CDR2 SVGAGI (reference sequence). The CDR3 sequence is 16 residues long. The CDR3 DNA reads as TGTGCCAGCAGCAAAAGGAGGCGGAGTACGAACACTGAAGCTTTCTTT. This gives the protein CASSKRRRSTNTEAFF.

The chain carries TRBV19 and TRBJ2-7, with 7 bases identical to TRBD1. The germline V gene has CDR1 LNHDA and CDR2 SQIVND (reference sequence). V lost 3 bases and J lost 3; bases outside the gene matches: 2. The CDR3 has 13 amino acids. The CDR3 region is CASSIAGGYEQYF. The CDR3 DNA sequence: TGTGCCAGTAGTATCGCAGGGGGCTACGAGCAGTACTTC.

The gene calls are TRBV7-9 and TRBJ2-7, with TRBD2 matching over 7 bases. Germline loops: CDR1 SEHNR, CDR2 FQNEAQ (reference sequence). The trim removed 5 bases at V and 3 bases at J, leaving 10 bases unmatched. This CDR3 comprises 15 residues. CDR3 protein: CASSDLGSGLYEQYF. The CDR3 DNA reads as TGTGCCAGCAGCGATTTGGGTAGCGGGCTCTACGAGCAGTACTTC.

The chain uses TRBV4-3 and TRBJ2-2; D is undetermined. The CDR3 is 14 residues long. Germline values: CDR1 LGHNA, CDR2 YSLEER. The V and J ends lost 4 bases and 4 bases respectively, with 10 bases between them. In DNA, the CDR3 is TGCGCCAGCAGCCCACTCAAGGGCACCGGGGAGCTGTTTTTT. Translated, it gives CASSPLKGTGELFF.

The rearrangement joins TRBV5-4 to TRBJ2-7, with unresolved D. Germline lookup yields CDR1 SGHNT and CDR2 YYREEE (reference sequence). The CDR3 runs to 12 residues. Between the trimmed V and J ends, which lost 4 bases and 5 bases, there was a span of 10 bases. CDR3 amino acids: CASSRATDEQYF. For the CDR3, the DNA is TGTGCCAGCAGCCGTGCAACGGACGAGCAGTACTTC.